This passage covers 22 T cell receptor beta chains from one sample sequenced in a study of blood T cell repertoires in COVID-19 (TCRdb year 2020). Libraries were prepared through the immunoSEQ multiplex PCR assay. This immuneACCESS table, as held by TCRdb, lists in-frame sequences with V and J called but not all clones. Of the missing ones, under half trace to an unresolved V gene in checked studies; the others have no known cause. The sample table shows about 170,000 clones, and about four fifths are seen once. In total, the top ten clones hold approximately 11% of the sample. The sample comprised peripheral blood. The receptors stem from a man aged 65 to 85 with active or convalescent COVID-19.

This rearrangement joins TRBV19 to TRBJ2-7; 13 bases line up with TRBD2. The junction had 2 bases not matched to a gene; V was cut back by 6 bases and J by 3 bases. The CDR3 extends over 14 amino acids. Germline lookup yields CDR1 LNHDA and CDR2 SQIVND (reference sequence). The CDR3 nucleotides are TGTGCCAGTAGAGGGACTAGCGGGAACTACGAGCAGTACTTC. Its protein is CASRGTSGNYEQYF.

The gene calls are TRBV28 and TRBJ1-1; D gene uncertain. Germline V lookup: CDR1 MDHEN, CDR2 SYDVKM. V was pared by 5 bases and J by 7 bases, with 17 bases between. This CDR3 has 14 amino acids. For the CDR3, the DNA is TGTGCCAGCAGTCGGGGAGGAAGCACAGTTGAAGCTTTCTTT. Protein product: CASSRGGSTVEAFF.

The gene calls are TRBV5-1 and TRBJ2-7, with D perhaps matching TRBD1 (6 bases). This CDR3 has 15 amino acids. Germline-derived CDR1 and CDR2 are SGHRS and YFSETQ. V was clipped by 4 bases and J by 2 bases, with 16 bases between them. The CDR3 is CASSPGQPKPYEQYF. CDR3 coding DNA: TGCGCCAGCAGCCCCGGACAGCCAAAACCCTACGAGCAGTACTTC.

This sequence joins TRBV11-1 and TRBJ2-2, with TRBD2 matching over 10 bases. After removal of 2 bases from V and 6 bases from J, the junction contained 3 bases not matched to a gene. CDR3 length equals 15 residues. Germline V lookup: CDR1 SGHAT, CDR2 FQDESV (reference sequence). This chain's CDR3 is CASSLRAGGPGELFF. Here the CDR3 DNA reads TGTGCCAGCAGCTTACGAGCGGGAGGGCCCGGGGAGCTGTTTTTT. The whole variable domain, remainder taken from reference TRBV11-1 and TRBJ2-2, is EAEVAQSPRYKITEKSQAVAFWCDPISGHATLYWYRQILGQGPELLVQFQDESVVDDSQLPKDRFSAERLKGVDSTLKIQPAELGDSAMYLCASSLRAGGPGELFFGEGSRLTVL.

The rearrangement uses TRBV11-2 and TRBJ1-5; tentatively, D is TRBD1 (5 bases). This CDR3 is built from 15 residues. Germline V gives CDR1 SGHAT, CDR2 FQNNGV. Trimming took 1 base from V and 1 from J, leaving 8 bases between them. CDR3 protein: CASSLAHRSNQPQHF. The CDR3 nucleotides read TGTGCCAGCAGCTTAGCCCACAGGAGCAATCAGCCCCAGCATTTT.

The rearrangement links TRBV7-3 to TRBJ2-1; 10 positions agree with TRBD2. CDR1 and CDR2 from the germline V gene are SGHTA and FQGTGA. Unmatched junction bases numbered 6, after V lost 3 bases and J lost 1 base. The CDR3 runs to 17 residues. CDR3 DNA sequence: TGTGCCAGCAGCTTTCAAGCGGGAGGGCCGTCCTACAATGAGCAGTTCTTC. Residues: CASSFQAGGPSYNEQFF.

The rearrangement uses TRBV7-2 and TRBJ1-5; 10 nucleotides agree with TRBD1. After removal of 1 base from V and 7 bases from J, the junction contained 10 bases not matched to a gene. This CDR3 has 17 amino acids. The germline CDR1 and CDR2 sequences are SGHTA and FQGNSA. CDR3 protein: CASSLETWTGGLQPQHF. In DNA form, the CDR3 reads TGTGCCAGCAGCTTAGAGACCTGGACAGGGGGGTTGCAGCCCCAGCATTTT.

This chain connects TRBV7-2 to TRBJ1-2; 7 bases align to TRBD1. Germline V gives CDR1 SGHTA, CDR2 FQGNSA. V gave up 4 bases and J gave up 8 bases; unmatched junction bases: 10. CDR3 size: 14 residues. CDR3 sequence: CASSSLDRTSGYTF. CDR3 coding DNA: TGTGCCAGCAGCTCCCTGGACAGGACGTCGGGCTACACCTTC.

The chain carries TRBV19 and TRBJ2-1; 8 bases map to TRBD2. The CDR3 sequence is 16 residues long. V trimming: 2 bases; J trimming: 3 bases; junction bases outside the gene matches: 6. CDR1 LNHDA and CDR2 SQIVND come from the germline V gene (reference sequence). This CDR3 is CASSIYVSGSYNEQFF. Here the CDR3 DNA reads TGTGCCAGTAGTATATATGTCAGCGGGAGCTACAATGAGCAGTTCTTC.

In DNA form, the CDR3 reads TGTGCCAGCAGCCAAGATAGCCCGCCGAACACTGAAGCTTTCTTT. Protein: CASSQDSPPNTEAFF. The chain links TRBV3-1 (or the pseudogene TRBV3-2) to TRBJ1-1; D is unclear. V was cut by 0 bases and J by 1 base, with 9 bases left in between. Per the germline V gene, CDR1 is LGHDT and CDR2 is YNNKEL (reference sequence). The CDR3 spans 15 residues.

The CDR3 is CAISEGGGRLYEQYF. CDR3 nucleotides: TGTGCCATCAGTGAGGGGGGGGGCCGCCTCTACGAGCAGTACTTC. The chain carries TRBV10-3 and TRBJ2-7; perhaps TRBD2 as D (7 bases). The CDR3 spans 15 residues. The germline CDR1 and CDR2 sequences are ENHRY and SYGVKD. Trimming took off 2 bases at V and 3 bases at J, with 14 bases between the two ends.

This chain connects TRBV24-1 to TRBJ2-5, with 11 bases that match TRBD1. The CDR3 loop spans 15 amino acids. With V trimmed by 7 bases and J by 1 base, 4 bases remained unmatched. CDR1 KGHDR and CDR2 SFDVKD come from the germline V gene. The CDR3 is CATSLGQGVQETQYF. For the CDR3, the DNA is TGTGCCACCAGCTTGGGACAGGGGGTCCAAGAGACCCAGTACTTC.

The chain links TRBV6-1 to TRBJ2-7, with TRBD2 identical over 11 bases. Trimming removed 1 base from V and 4 bases from J; junction bases left unmatched: 6. CDR3 length: 16 residues. CDR1 and CDR2 from the germline V gene are MNHNS and SASEGT. In DNA, the CDR3 is TGTGCCAGCAGTGAAGGTCGAACTAGCGGGGGTTACGAGCAGTACTTC. Protein product: CASSEGRTSGGYEQYF.

This clone occurred a few times. This sequence joins TRBV28 and TRBJ2-5, with a possible D match to TRBD1 (6 bases). The CDR3 totals 13 residues. Germline V gives CDR1 MDHEN, CDR2 SYDVKM. The germline V and J ends were trimmed by 1 base and 7 bases, with 10 bases remaining between them. CDR3 sequence (DNA): TGTGCCAGCAGTTTATCAGACAGGTCGACCCAGTACTTC. Amino acid sequence: CASSLSDRSTQYF.

This chain joins TRBV29-1 and TRBJ2-1, with 8 bases fitting TRBD2. Trimming removed 6 bases from V and 0 bases from J; junction bases left unmatched: 10. The CDR3 is 16 amino acids. The germline V gene encodes CDR1 SQVTM and CDR2 ANQGSEA. CDR3 nucleotide sequence: TGCAGCGTGTACACTAGCGGACAAAGCTCCTACAATGAGCAGTTCTTC. Translated: CSVYTSGQSSYNEQFF.

The chain joins TRBV6-2 or TRBV6-3 to TRBJ2-1; perhaps TRBD2 as D (5 bases). The CDR3 is made up of 18 amino acids. CDR1 is MNHEY, CDR2 SVGEGT, per germline. V dropped 2 bases and J dropped 9 bases, with 26 bases sitting between them. CDR3 amino acids: CASSYAVVGGPYAGEQFF. The CDR3 nucleotides are TGTGCCAGCAGTTACGCTGTAGTTGGCGGGCCTTATGCCGGTGAGCAGTTCTTC.

V and J are TRBV5-1 and TRBJ2-5; TRBD1 is a possible D gene (5 bases). The CDR3 is 15 amino acids. V dropped 0 bases and J dropped 6 bases, with 15 bases sitting between them. Germline V lookup: CDR1 SGHRS, CDR2 YFSETQ. The chain's CDR3 is CASSLGGTREKTQYF. CDR3 sequence (DNA): TGCGCCAGCAGCTTGGGCGGAACCAGGGAAAAGACCCAGTACTTC.

J is TRBJ1-5 and V is TRBV5-1; 11 nucleotides match TRBD1. With 2 bases clipped from V and 7 bases from J, the junction kept 2 bases outside the gene matches. Germline CDR1 and CDR2: SGHRS and YFSETQ. The CDR3 spans 14 residues. CDR3 amino acids: CASSFGTGGQPQHF. The CDR3 DNA sequence: TGCGCCAGCAGCTTTGGGACAGGGGGACAGCCCCAGCATTTT.

The J gene is TRBJ1-4, the V gene TRBV6-1; TRBD1 is a possible D gene (5 bases). The germline V gene encodes CDR1 MNHNS and CDR2 SASEGT. There are 15 residues in the CDR3. Trimming cost V 3 bases and J 1 base, with 9 bases left between them. The CDR3 coding sequence is TGTGCCAGCAGTGAGGGGAGGGGAACTAATGAAAAACTGTTTTTT. It translates to CASSEGRGTNEKLFF.

The V gene is TRBV7-2, the J gene TRBJ2-3, with 14 bases identical to TRBD2. The germline V gene encodes CDR1 SGHTA and CDR2 FQGNSA. This CDR3 has 17 residues. V trimming: 3 bases; J trimming: 1 base; junction bases outside the gene matches: 3. CDR3 nucleotide sequence: TGTGCCAGCAGCTTGACTAGCGGGGGGGCTGGCACAGATACGCAGTATTTT. Translation gives CASSLTSGGAGTDTQYF.

The chain uses TRBV6-2 or TRBV6-3 and TRBJ2-2; TRBD1 matches 8 bases. V gave up 4 bases and J gave up 1 base; unmatched junction bases: 11. The CDR3 is 18 residues long. CDR1 and CDR2 from the germline V gene are MNHEY and SVGEGT. CDR3 loop: CASSFPTGTGLNTGELFF. CDR3 DNA: TGTGCCAGCAGTTTTCCAACCGGGACAGGACTGAACACCGGGGAGCTGTTTTTT.

This sequence joins TRBV11-2 and TRBJ2-5; TRBD1 is a possible D gene (5 bases). Germline V gene sequence: CDR1 SGHAT, CDR2 FQNNGV. CDR3 size: 14 residues. The V and J ends lost 3 bases and 1 base respectively, with 9 bases between them. The CDR3 loop reads CASSFRQIQETQYF. The CDR3 DNA reads TGTGCCAGCAGCTTCCGACAGATCCAAGAGACCCAGTACTTC.